This is a list of T cell receptor beta chains from one sample in a study of T cell repertoires in cytomegalovirus infection. Using its own MiXCR run on the reads, TCRdb lists one record per CDR3 protein. The repertoire includes a few hundred thousand distinct CDR3 sequences, roughly an eighth of them detected once, and roughly 8.7% sits in the top ten. The sequenced sample was PBMCs. The receptors were gathered from a human donor in good health (CMV status not recorded). Some clones in this sample may be carry-over from other donors' samples. The CDR3 runs from the conserved cysteine through the conserved F or W. D genes are given only for firm matches. Clone sizes are given selectively: once, few, many, or a class where the clone is expanded.

CDR3aa,CDR3nt,d_gene,len,abundance,v_gene,j_gene
CSASRRGGGTSYEQYF,TGCAGTGCTAGCCGGAGGGGGGGGGGGACCTCCTACGAGCAGTACTTC,.,16,few,TRBV20-1,TRBJ2-7
CASTSQGREQYF,TGTGCCAGCACGTCACAGGGCCGGGAGCAGTACTTC,.,12,.,TRBV3-1,TRBJ2-7
CASSLNPGTDTQYF,TGTGCCAGCAGCTTAAACCCGGGCACAGATACGCAGTATTTT,.,14,many,TRBV7-3,TRBJ2-3
CASNGITGELFF,TGTGCCAGCAACGGGATTACCGGGGAGCTGTTTTTT,.,12,.,TRBV9,TRBJ2-2
CASSLDPSGNTIYF,TGTGCCAGCAGCTTGGACCCATCTGGAAACACCATATATTTT,.,14,.,TRBV7-9,TRBJ1-3
CASTSRGGPRIDTQYF,TGTGCCAGCACGTCCCGGGGGGGCCCCCGGATAGATACGCAGTATTTT,TRBD2,16,many,TRBV7-2,TRBJ2-3
CSATQSTVEQFF,TGCAGTGCTACCCAATCGACAGTCGAGCAGTTCTTC,.,12,many,TRBV20-1,TRBJ2-1
CASSLAPRDSHETQYF,TGTGCCAGCAGCTTAGCCCCCCGGGACAGCCATGAGACCCAGTACTTC,TRBD1,16,.,TRBV7-6,TRBJ2-5
CSASRGRVGELFF,TGCAGTGCTAGCAGGGGGCGCGTCGGGGAGCTGTTTTTT,TRBD1,13,many,TRBV20-1,TRBJ2-2
CASSLAEVAWETQYF,TGTGCCAGCAGCTTAGCGGAGGTAGCGTGGGAGACCCAGTACTTC,.,15,many,TRBV7-6,TRBJ2-5
CASSLEGTGVREQFF,TGTGCCAGCAGCTTAGAAGGGACAGGGGTAAGGGAGCAGTTCTTC,TRBD1,15,many,TRBV7-3,TRBJ2-1
CASSPAGQGWDTQYF,TGTGCCAGCAGCCCAGCGGGACAGGGGTGGGATACGCAGTATTTT,TRBD1,15,few,TRBV11-3,TRBJ2-3
CASSAEGQMNTEAFF,TGTGCCAGCAGTGCGGAGGGCCAAATGAACACTGAAGCTTTCTTT,.,15,few,TRBV6-1,TRBJ1-1
CSAKRPAGNTEAFF,TGCAGTGCTAAACGGCCTGCGGGGAACACTGAAGCTTTCTTT,.,14,few,TRBV20-1,TRBJ1-1
CASSSYRKNIQYF,TGTGCCAGTAGTTCGTACAGAAAAAACATTCAGTACTTC,.,13,few,TRBV19,TRBJ2-4
CASREGDTQYF,TGTGCCAGCAGGGAGGGAGATACGCAGTATTTT,.,11,few,TRBV28,TRBJ2-3
CASSYSTGVSTDTQYF,TGTGCCAGCAGTTACTCCACGGGCGTAAGCACAGATACGCAGTATTTT,.,16,many,TRBV6-5,TRBJ2-3
CASSFGNGNYGYTF,TGTGCCAGCAGTTTCGGAAACGGTAACTATGGCTACACCTTC,.,14,.,TRBV28,TRBJ1-2
CASSPRLANSGNTIYF,TGTGCCAGCAGCCCCCGTCTAGCGAACAGCGGAAACACCATATATTTT,.,16,many,TRBV14,TRBJ1-3
CSVEEGHGANVLTF,TGCAGCGTTGAGGAGGGACACGGGGCCAACGTCCTGACTTTC,.,14,.,TRBV29-1,TRBJ2-6
CSAPDGDNQPQHF,TGCAGTGCGCCGGACGGAGACAATCAGCCCCAGCATTTT,.,13,once,TRBV20-1,TRBJ1-5
CASRDTTYTF,TGTGCCAGCAGAGATACGACGTACACCTTC,.,10,many,TRBV6-2/TRBV6-3,TRBJ1-2
CASSLRGNYGYTF,TGTGCCAGCAGCTTACGGGGGAACTATGGCTACACCTTC,.,13,many,TRBV7-2,TRBJ1-2
CASSQDSQASEQYF,TGTGCCAGCAGCCAAGATAGTCAGGCCTCCGAGCAGTACTTC,.,14,.,TRBV4-2,TRBJ2-7
CASSQVGAPNSPLHF,TGCGCCAGCAGCCAAGTGGGGGCCCCTAATTCACCCCTCCACTTT,.,15,many,TRBV4-3,TRBJ1-6
CASSREGGDNQPQHF,TGCGCCAGCAGCAGGGAGGGGGGCGACAATCAGCCCCAGCATTTT,.,15,.,TRBV5-1,TRBJ1-5
CASSLVPAGVPNEQFF,TGTGCCAGCAGCTTAGTTCCAGCGGGAGTCCCTAATGAGCAGTTCTTC,TRBD2,16,many,TRBV7-2,TRBJ2-1
CASSPSGGPSDTQYF,TGTGCCAGCAGTCCTTCGGGAGGGCCATCGGATACGCAGTATTTT,TRBD2,15,many,TRBV7-2,TRBJ2-3
CASSISSGSYNEQFF,TGTGCCAGCAGCATATCTAGCGGGTCCTACAATGAGCAGTTCTTC,TRBD2,15,many,TRBV7-2,TRBJ2-1
CAAQSVTPYNEQFF,TGTGCCGCCCAGTCGGTTACACCCTACAATGAGCAGTTCTTC,.,14,few,TRBV6-2/TRBV6-3,TRBJ2-1
CSVVSGGNTEAFF,TGCAGCGTTGTATCGGGAGGGAACACTGAAGCTTTCTTT,.,13,.,TRBV29-1,TRBJ1-1
CASRVTGGGQPQHF,TGTGCCAGCAGGGTGACAGGGGGAGGACAGCCCCAGCATTTT,TRBD1,14,.,TRBV12-3/TRBV12-4,TRBJ1-5
CASSIGTGPYEQYF,TGCGCCAGCAGCATCGGGACAGGACCTTACGAGCAGTACTTC,TRBD1,14,many,TRBV5-1,TRBJ2-7
CSARDSRDSLISPKNIQYF,TGCAGTGCTAGGGACAGCCGGGACAGTCTGATATCGCCCAAAAACATTCAGTACTTC,TRBD1,19,many,TRBV20-1,TRBJ2-4
CASSNPSSQPQHF,TGTGCCAGCAGCAACCCCTCCTCTCAGCCCCAGCATTTT,.,13,many,TRBV7-2,TRBJ1-5
CASSRDSGSFGYGYTF,TGTGCCAGCAGCCGGGACAGTGGATCGTTTGGCTATGGCTACACCTTC,TRBD1,16,many,TRBV5-6,TRBJ1-2
CSVHSGTYQETQYF,TGCAGCGTTCATAGCGGGACGTACCAAGAGACCCAGTACTTC,TRBD2,14,few,TRBV29-1,TRBJ2-5
CASSWGDDLGYTF,TGCGCCAGCAGCTGGGGGGATGACCTTGGCTACACCTTC,.,13,few,TRBV5-1,TRBJ1-2
CASTKGQVGYEQYF,TGTGCCAGCACCAAGGGACAGGTCGGTTACGAGCAGTACTTC,TRBD1,14,.,TRBV27,TRBJ2-7
CASSLSERTEAFF,TGTGCCAGCAGTTTATCGGAGAGGACTGAAGCTTTCTTT,.,13,.,TRBV27,TRBJ1-1
CASSESGRGKPSPLHF,TGTGCCAGCAGTGAATCAGGCAGGGGCAAGCCTTCACCCCTCCACTTT,.,16,few,TRBV25-1,TRBJ1-6
CASSSGNRGSYNEQFF,TGTGCCAGCAGTTCGGGGAATCGAGGTTCCTACAATGAGCAGTTCTTC,.,16,many,TRBV6-6,TRBJ2-1
CASSYERQGGALEAFF,TGTGCCAGCAGTTACGAAAGACAGGGTGGAGCCCTTGAAGCTTTCTTT,TRBD1,16,.,TRBV6-5,TRBJ1-1
CASSLSLAGNNEQFF,TGTGCCAGCAGCTTAAGTCTAGCGGGAAACAATGAGCAGTTCTTC,TRBD2,15,many,TRBV7-3,TRBJ2-1
CASSQGTGKNIQYF,TGCGCCAGCAGTCAAGGGACAGGGAAAAACATTCAGTACTTC,TRBD1,14,.,TRBV23-1,TRBJ2-4
CASSEWGKGYGYTF,TGTGCCAGCAGTGAATGGGGCAAAGGCTATGGCTACACCTTC,.,14,.,TRBV6-1,TRBJ1-2
CASRGQIATNEKLFF,TGTGCCAGTCGAGGGCAGATTGCAACTAATGAAAAACTGTTTTTT,.,15,.,TRBV28,TRBJ1-4
CASTVGNQPQHF,TGTGCCAGCACAGTTGGCAATCAGCCCCAGCATTTT,.,12,.,TRBV2,TRBJ1-5
CASPRRDTYNEQFF,TGTGCCAGCCCAAGGCGGGACACCTACAATGAGCAGTTCTTC,.,14,few,TRBV28,TRBJ2-1
CASSERLYREDHGYTF,TGTGCCAGCAGTGAAAGGCTTTACAGGGAGGATCATGGCTACACCTTC,.,16,many,TRBV2,TRBJ1-2
CASSMFVTGELFF,TGTGCCAGTAGTATGTTCGTCACCGGGGAGCTGTTTTTT,.,13,few,TRBV19,TRBJ2-2
CASSPTTDRYNEQFF,TGTGCCAGCAGCCCTACTACCGACAGATACAATGAGCAGTTCTTC,.,15,.,TRBV6-5,TRBJ2-1
CASTIGATKKQYF,TGTGCCAGCACGATAGGAGCGACAAAGAAGCAGTACTTC,.,13,.,TRBV12-3/TRBV12-4,TRBJ2-7